Listed below are T cell receptor beta chains from one sample, sequenced in a study of beta chain features in type 1 diabetes. Generated by immunoSEQ multiplex PCR, the TCRdb table keeps only in-frame clones and is missing some. The table shows approximately 300,000 clones, with approximately 11% occurring only once. Input material: naive CD4+ T cells from blood. These receptors all come from a woman aged 25 to 39 in good health. CDR3s include the opening cysteine and the closing phenylalanine or tryptophan. A D gene is named only where the DNA matches it firmly. Not all rows give a size; the values are once, few, many and, for expanded clones, a class.

j_gene: TRBJ2-1
abundance: .
v_gene: TRBV18
d_gene: TRBD2
CDR3aa: CASSPLPGLAYNEQFF
CDR3nt: TGTGCCAGCTCACCACTCCCGGGACTAGCCTACAATGAGCAGTTCTTC

j_gene: TRBJ2-5
abundance: .
v_gene: TRBV15
d_gene: .
CDR3aa: CATSRDVTGSEETQYF
CDR3nt: TGTGCCACCAGCAGAGATGTAACAGGGTCGGAGGAGACCCAGTACTTC

j_gene: TRBJ2-1
abundance: .
v_gene: TRBV28
d_gene: TRBD2
CDR3aa: CASRLAQTYNEQFF
CDR3nt: TGTGCCAGCCGACTAGCCCAAACCTACAATGAGCAGTTCTTC

j_gene: TRBJ2-1
abundance: few
v_gene: TRBV7-9
d_gene: .
CDR3aa: CASSLGRSGNEQFF
CDR3nt: TGTGCCAGCAGCTTAGGCCGCTCGGGAAATGAGCAGTTCTTC

j_gene: TRBJ2-1
abundance: few
v_gene: TRBV9
d_gene: .
CDR3aa: CASSPTWGRKYNEQFF
CDR3nt: TGTGCCAGCAGCCCGACGTGGGGGCGGAAATACAATGAGCAGTTCTTC

j_gene: TRBJ1-4
abundance: .
v_gene: TRBV30
d_gene: TRBD1
CDR3aa: CAWNPGQGATNEKLFF
CDR3nt: TGTGCCTGGAATCCGGGACAGGGAGCAACTAATGAAAAACTGTTTTTT

j_gene: TRBJ2-2
abundance: .
v_gene: TRBV19
d_gene: .
CDR3aa: CASSMQAANTGELFF
CDR3nt: TGTGCCAGTAGTATGCAGGCTGCGAACACCGGGGAGCTGTTTTTT

j_gene: TRBJ1-2
abundance: few
v_gene: TRBV7-2
d_gene: .
CDR3aa: CASSPGGDRGYTF
CDR3nt: TGTGCCAGCAGCCCGGGGGGAGATCGGGGCTACACCTTC

j_gene: TRBJ2-3
abundance: .
v_gene: TRBV9
d_gene: .
CDR3aa: CASSVVGQSTDTQYF
CDR3nt: TGTGCCAGCAGCGTAGTAGGACAGAGCACAGATACGCAGTATTTT

j_gene: TRBJ2-3
abundance: .
v_gene: TRBV7-3
d_gene: TRBD2
CDR3aa: CASSPTGLAGVTDTQYF
CDR3nt: TGTGCCAGCAGCCCGACGGGGCTAGCGGGCGTCACAGATACGCAGTATTTT

j_gene: TRBJ2-5
abundance: .
v_gene: TRBV19
d_gene: .
CDR3aa: CASSPTSQETQYF
CDR3nt: TGTGCCAGTAGCCCGACTTCCCAAGAGACCCAGTACTTC

j_gene: TRBJ2-7
abundance: few
v_gene: TRBV9
d_gene: TRBD2
CDR3aa: CASSAGLAETYEQYF
CDR3nt: TGTGCCAGCAGCGCGGGACTAGCGGAAACCTACGAGCAGTACTTC

j_gene: TRBJ2-7
abundance: .
v_gene: TRBV7-3
d_gene: .
CDR3aa: CASSLGGVSVQYF
CDR3nt: TGTGCCAGCAGCCTAGGGGGGGTTAGCGTGCAGTACTTC